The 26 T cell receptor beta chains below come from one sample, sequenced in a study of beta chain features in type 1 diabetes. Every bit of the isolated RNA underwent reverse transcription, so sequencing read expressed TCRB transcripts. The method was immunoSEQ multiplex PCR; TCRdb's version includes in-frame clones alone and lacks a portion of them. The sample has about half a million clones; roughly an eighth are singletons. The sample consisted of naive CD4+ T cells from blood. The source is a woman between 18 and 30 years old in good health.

The CDR3 spells CASSFRGLSEAFF. DNA of the CDR3: TGTGCCAGCAGCTTTCGGGGGCTTTCTGAAGCTTTCTTT. The rearrangement links TRBV7-2 to TRBJ1-1; tentative D call: TRBD1 (6 bases). In germline, CDR1 is SGHTA, CDR2 FQGNSA. This CDR3 is built from 13 residues. V was cut by 3 bases and J by 6 bases, with 11 bases left in between.

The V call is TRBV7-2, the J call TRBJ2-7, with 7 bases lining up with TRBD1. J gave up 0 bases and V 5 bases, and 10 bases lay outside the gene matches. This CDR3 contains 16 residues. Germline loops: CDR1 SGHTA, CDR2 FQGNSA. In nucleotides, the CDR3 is TGTGCCAGCAGCCGGAAGACAGGGTTGTCCTCCTACGAGCAGTACGTC. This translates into CASSRKTGLSSYEQYV.

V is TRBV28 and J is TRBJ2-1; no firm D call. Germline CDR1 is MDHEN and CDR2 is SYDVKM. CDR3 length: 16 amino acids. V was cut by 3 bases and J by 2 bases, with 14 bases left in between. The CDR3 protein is CASSFNVRSTYNEQFF. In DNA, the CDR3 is TGTGCCAGCAGTTTCAACGTTCGGAGCACCTACAATGAGCAGTTCTTC. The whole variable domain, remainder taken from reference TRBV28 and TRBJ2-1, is DVKVTQSSRYLVKRTGEKVFLECVQDMDHENMFWYRQDPGLGLRLIYFSYDVKMKEKGDIPEGYSVSREKKERFSLILESASTNQTSMYLCASSFNVRSTYNEQFFGPGTRLTVL.

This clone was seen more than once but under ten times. Written as DNA, the CDR3 is TGTGCCTGGAGTGTCCTTGGCTACGGGACACCGAACACCATATATTTT. It is translated as CAWSVLGYGTPNTIYF. The rearrangement uses TRBV30 and TRBJ1-3; possible D gene TRBD1, 6 bases. This CDR3 region has 16 residues. Trimming cost V 0 bases and J 7 bases, with 19 bases left between them. The germline CDR1 and CDR2 sequences are GTSNPN and SVGIG (reference sequence).

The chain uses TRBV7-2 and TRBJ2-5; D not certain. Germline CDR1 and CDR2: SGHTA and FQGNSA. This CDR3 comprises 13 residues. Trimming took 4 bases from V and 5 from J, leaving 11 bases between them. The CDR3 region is CASSSDPEETQYF. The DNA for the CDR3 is TGTGCCAGCAGCTCCGACCCAGAGGAGACCCAGTACTTC.

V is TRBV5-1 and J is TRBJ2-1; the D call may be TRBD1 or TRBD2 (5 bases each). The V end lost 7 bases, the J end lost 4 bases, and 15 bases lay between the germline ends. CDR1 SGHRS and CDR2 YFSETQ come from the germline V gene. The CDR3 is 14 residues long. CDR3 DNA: TGCGCCAGCCGAGGGACGGATTTTTACAATGAGCAGTTCTTC. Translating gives CASRGTDFYNEQFF.

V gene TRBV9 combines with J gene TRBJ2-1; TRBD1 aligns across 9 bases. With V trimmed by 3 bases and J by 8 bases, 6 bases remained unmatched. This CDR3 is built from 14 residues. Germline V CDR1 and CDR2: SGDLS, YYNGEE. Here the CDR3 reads CASSARTGVDEQFF. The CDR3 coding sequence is TGTGCCAGCAGCGCGAGGACAGGGGTCGATGAGCAGTTCTTC.

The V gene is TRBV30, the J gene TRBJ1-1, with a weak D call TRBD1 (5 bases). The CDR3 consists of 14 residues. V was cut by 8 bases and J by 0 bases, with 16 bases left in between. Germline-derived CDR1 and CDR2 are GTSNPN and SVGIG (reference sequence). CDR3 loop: CARGGVSLNTEAFF. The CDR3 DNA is TGTGCCCGTGGGGGGGTCAGCCTGAACACTGAAGCTTTCTTT.

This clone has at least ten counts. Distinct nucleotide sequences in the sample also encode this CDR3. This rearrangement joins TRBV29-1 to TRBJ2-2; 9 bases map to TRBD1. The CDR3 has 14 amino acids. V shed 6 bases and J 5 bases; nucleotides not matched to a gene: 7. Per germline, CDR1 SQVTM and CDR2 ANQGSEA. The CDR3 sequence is CSVETGGLTGELFF. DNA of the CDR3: TGCAGCGTCGAGACAGGGGGTTTGACCGGGGAGCTGTTTTTT.

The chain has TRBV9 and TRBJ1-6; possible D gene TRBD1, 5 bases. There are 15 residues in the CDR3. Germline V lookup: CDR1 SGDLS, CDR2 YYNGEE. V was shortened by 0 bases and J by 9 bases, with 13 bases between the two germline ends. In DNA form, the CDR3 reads TGTGCCAGCAGCGTAGTCGGTTCAGGGTTTTCACCCCTCCACTTT. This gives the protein CASSVVGSGFSPLHF. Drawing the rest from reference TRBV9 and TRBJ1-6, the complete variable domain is DSGVTQTPKHLITATGQRVTLRCSPRSGDLSVYWYQQSLDQGLQFLIQYYNGEERAKGNILERFSAQQFPDLHSELNLSSLELGDSALYFCASSVVGSGFSPLHFGNGTRLTVT.

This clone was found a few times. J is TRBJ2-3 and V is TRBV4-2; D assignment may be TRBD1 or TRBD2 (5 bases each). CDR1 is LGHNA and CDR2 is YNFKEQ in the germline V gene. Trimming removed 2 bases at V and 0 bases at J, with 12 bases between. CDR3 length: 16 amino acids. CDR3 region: CASSQSGRASTDTQYF. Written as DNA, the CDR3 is TGTGCCAGCAGCCAATCGGGGCGGGCCAGCACAGATACGCAGTATTTT.

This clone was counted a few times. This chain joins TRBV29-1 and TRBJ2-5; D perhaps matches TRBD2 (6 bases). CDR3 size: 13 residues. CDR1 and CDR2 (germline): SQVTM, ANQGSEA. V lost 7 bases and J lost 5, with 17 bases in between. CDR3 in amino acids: CSGGDFLVETQYF. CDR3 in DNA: TGCAGCGGGGGGGATTTTCTCGTGGAGACCCAGTACTTC. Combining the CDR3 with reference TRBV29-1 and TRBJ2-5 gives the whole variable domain SAVISQKPSRDICQRGTSLTIQCQVDSQVTMMFWYRQQPGQSLTLIATANQGSEATYESGFVIDKFPISRPNLTFSTLTVSNMSPEDSSIYLCSGGDFLVETQYFGPGTRLLVL.

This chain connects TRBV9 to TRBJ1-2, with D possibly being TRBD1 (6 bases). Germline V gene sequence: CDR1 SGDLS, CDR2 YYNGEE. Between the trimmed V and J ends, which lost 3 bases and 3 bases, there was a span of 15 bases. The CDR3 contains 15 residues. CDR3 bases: TGTGCCAGCAGCGCCAGGGGATATGCGGACTATGGCTACACCTTC. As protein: CASSARGYADYGYTF.

CDR3 sequence: CASSGRLAGGNEQYF. CDR3 nucleotide sequence: TGTGCCAGCAGCGGGAGACTAGCGGGAGGGAACGAGCAGTACTTC. This chain connects TRBV7-2 to TRBJ2-7; 14 bases map to TRBD2. The germline V gene encodes CDR1 SGHTA and CDR2 FQGNSA. Unmatched junction bases numbered 5, after V lost 5 bases and J lost 5 bases. The CDR3 loop spans 15 amino acids. Filled out from reference TRBV7-2 and TRBJ2-7, the complete variable domain reads GAGVSQSPSNKVTEKGKDVELRCDPISGHTALYWYRQSLGQGLEFLIYFQGNSAPDKSGLPSDRFSAERTGGSVSTLTIQRTQQEDSAVYLCASSGRLAGGNEQYFGPGTRLTVT.

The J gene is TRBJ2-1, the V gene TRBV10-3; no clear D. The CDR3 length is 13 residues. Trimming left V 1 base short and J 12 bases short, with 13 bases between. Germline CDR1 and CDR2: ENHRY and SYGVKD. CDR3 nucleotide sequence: TGTGCCATCAGTGAGTTTGTGGGTATGGGGCAGTTCTTC. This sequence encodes CAISEFVGMGQFF.

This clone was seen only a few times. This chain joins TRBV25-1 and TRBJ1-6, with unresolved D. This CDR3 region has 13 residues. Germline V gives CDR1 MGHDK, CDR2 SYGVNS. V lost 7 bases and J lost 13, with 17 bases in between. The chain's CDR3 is CASKGPLSAPLHF. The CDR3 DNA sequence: TGTGCCAGCAAGGGCCCCCTTTCAGCGCCCCTCCACTTT.

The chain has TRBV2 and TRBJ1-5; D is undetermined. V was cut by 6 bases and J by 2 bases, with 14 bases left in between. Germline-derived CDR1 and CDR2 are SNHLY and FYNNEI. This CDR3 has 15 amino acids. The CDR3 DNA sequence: TGTGCCAGCAGAGACCAGGAAGCTGGCAATCAGCCCCAGCATTTT. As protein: CASRDQEAGNQPQHF.

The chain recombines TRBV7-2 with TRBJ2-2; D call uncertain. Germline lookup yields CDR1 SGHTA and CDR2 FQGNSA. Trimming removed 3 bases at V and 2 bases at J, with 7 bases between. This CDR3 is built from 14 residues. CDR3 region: CASSFLPNTGELFF. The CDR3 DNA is TGTGCCAGCAGCTTTCTCCCCAACACCGGGGAGCTGTTTTTT.

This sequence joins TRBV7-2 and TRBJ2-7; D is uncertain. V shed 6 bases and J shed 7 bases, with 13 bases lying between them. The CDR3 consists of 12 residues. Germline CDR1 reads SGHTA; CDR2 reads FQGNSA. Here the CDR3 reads CASRYNEDEQYF. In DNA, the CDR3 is TGTGCCAGCAGATACAACGAGGATGAGCAGTACTTC.

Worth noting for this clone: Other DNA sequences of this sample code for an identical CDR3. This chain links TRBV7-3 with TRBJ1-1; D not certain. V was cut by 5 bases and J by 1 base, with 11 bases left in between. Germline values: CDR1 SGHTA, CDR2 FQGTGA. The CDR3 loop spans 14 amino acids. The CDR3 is CASSLRGENTEAFF. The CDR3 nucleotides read TGTGCCAGCAGCCTCAGAGGTGAGAACACTGAAGCTTTCTTT. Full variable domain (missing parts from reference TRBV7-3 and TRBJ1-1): GAGVSQTPSNKVTEKGKYVELRCDPISGHTALYWYRQSLGQGPEFLIYFQGTGAADDSGLPNDRFFAVRPEGSVSTLKIQRTERGDSAVYLCASSLRGENTEAFFGQGTRLTVV.

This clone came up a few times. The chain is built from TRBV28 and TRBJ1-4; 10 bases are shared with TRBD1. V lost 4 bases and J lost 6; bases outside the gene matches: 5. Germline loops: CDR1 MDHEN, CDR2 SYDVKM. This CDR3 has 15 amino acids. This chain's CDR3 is CASSSPGTGDEKLFF. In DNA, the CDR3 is TGTGCCAGCAGTTCACCCGGGACAGGGGATGAAAAACTGTTTTTT.

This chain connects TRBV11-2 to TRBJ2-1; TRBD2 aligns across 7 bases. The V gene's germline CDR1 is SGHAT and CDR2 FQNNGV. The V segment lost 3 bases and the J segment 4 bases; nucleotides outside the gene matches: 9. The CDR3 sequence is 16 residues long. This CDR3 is CASSLEGRALYNEQFF. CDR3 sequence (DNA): TGTGCCAGCAGCTTGGAAGGGAGGGCCTTGTACAATGAGCAGTTCTTC.

The CDR3 here is CASRMKNIQYF. CDR3 in DNA: TGTGCCAGCAGGATGAAAAACATTCAGTACTTC. The chain joins TRBV2 to TRBJ2-4, with unresolved D. Trimming took 6 bases from V and 4 from J, leaving 4 bases between them. CDR1 and CDR2 from the germline V gene are SNHLY and FYNNEI. CDR3 length equals 11 residues.

The DNA for the CDR3 is TGCGCCAGCAGTCAATCACCAGGGCAGGGCACAGATACGCAGTATTTT. This sequence encodes CASSQSPGQGTDTQYF. V and J are TRBV23-1 and TRBJ2-3; D might be TRBD1 (5 bases). TRBV23-1 is reported as an ORF; its role is uncertain. Trimming left V 0 bases short and J 1 base short, with 11 bases between. CDR3 length: 16 residues.

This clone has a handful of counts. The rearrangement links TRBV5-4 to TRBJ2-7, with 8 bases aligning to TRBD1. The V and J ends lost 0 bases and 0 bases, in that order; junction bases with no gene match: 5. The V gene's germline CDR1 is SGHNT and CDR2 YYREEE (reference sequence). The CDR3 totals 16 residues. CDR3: CASSLGDRTYSYEQYF. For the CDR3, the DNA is TGTGCCAGCAGCTTGGGGGACAGGACCTACTCCTACGAGCAGTACTTC.

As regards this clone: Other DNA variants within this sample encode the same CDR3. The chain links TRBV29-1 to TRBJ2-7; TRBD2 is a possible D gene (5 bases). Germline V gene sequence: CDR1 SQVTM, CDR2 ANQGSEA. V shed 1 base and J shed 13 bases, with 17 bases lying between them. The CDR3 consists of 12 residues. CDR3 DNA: TGCAGCGTTGAAGGTGGAGGCCAGGAGGCTTACTTC. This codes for CSVEGGGQEAYF.